This T cell receptor beta chain was captured in a study of blood T cells in healthy people across ages. Study background: Template switching captured about one barcoded beta molecule per two T cells.

General observations from the study: Roughly linear age-related decline in beta diversity appeared, significant by age about 40.

This clonotype turned up a few times. The antigen is not known. V lost 1 base and J lost 2, with 16 bases in between. The CDR3 contains 17 residues. The germline CDR1 and CDR2 sequences are SGHDT and YYEEEE. Sample-barcoded 5' priming and a J-beta primer mix drove a second PCR of about 6 to 11 cycles. TCRdb re-called the 5' RACE reads through MiXCR, storing one row per CDR3 protein. The table lists over 750,000 distinct CDR3 sequences, more than 20% of them singletons. A further study also used this sample, focusing on T cells of mothers and their children.

The genes are TRBV5-6 and TRBJ2-1; no definite D call. The sample taken for sequencing was blood. The clonotype comes from a boy aged 5 to 17 in good health. CDR3 sequence: CASSLSIWGIAYNEQFF. CDR3 in DNA: TGTGCCAGCAGCTTGTCTATCTGGGGAATAGCCTACAATGAGCAGTTCTTC.